The T cell receptor beta chain under discussion was sequenced for a study of cytomegalovirus exposure and HLA in healthy donors (dated by TCRdb to 2016 to 2017). Regarding the complete study: According to an earlier analysis of around 600 of the donors, some 170 million T cells yielded 90 million to 140 million unique TCR beta sequences and roughly 280 Gb of sequence data. Roughly 5 DR-DQ haplotypes were handled as single units for association and clustering because linkage in the cohort was strong. Among the roughly 400 genotyped donors, approximately 81% belonged to the genetic ancestry cluster associated with self-reported Caucasian donors. Class I and class II HLA loci were covered by the typing at four-digit resolution. In addition to the first cohort of about 650 subjects, a separate validation cohort of 120 different subjects was used. The number of donors typed differed by locus, with about 629-630 for A, B, C, DRB1 and DQB1, roughly 520 for DQA1, some 570 for DPA1, and under 490 for DPB1. About 280 gigabases of sequencing data and approximately 92 million unique TCR sequences made up an early release that covered several hundred HLA-typed donors. In a later genetic analysis, genome-wide SNP genotypes for about 65% of the roughly 670 donors were used, and that subset was treated as a discovery cohort. The T cell repertoires of around 730 subjects were profiled by immunosequencing and related to cytomegalovirus serostatus. In the later analysis, no new phenotypic data were used to find candidate immune exposures; instead, reliance was placed on TCR beta sequences and their occurrence across donors. To decide whether each TCR beta V gene segment behaved as functional or pseudogenic, an earlier analysis of some 600 of the donors relied on high-throughput TCR beta sequencing. On average, around 240,000 unique TCR beta nucleotide sequences were sequenced per donor among more than 350 genotyped donors of the cohort, with 15% to 20% of those sequences being non-productive. The study aimed to test whether signatures of past pathogen exposure could be identified by cataloging public T cell receptors. Alongside the repertoire data, information on donor age, sex, ethnicity and CMV serostatus was compiled. A later analysis re-examined previously published TCR beta repertoires from 610 or so donors and added high-resolution HLA genotyping to investigate patterns of TCR occurrence. Every discovery cohort repertoire had been produced on one sequencing platform. To predict cytomegalovirus infection status, the study combined high-throughput TCR immunosequencing, statistical association of individual TCRs with disease status, and machine learning. The study at large found these results: A group of highly shared sequence variants was considered likely to be a technical artifact of the sequencing pipeline. According to a later analysis, most CMV-associated TCR beta chains appeared to be HLA-restricted, and the HLA associations seemed to be driven largely by CMV exposure. Because counts were too low, around 18 rarely observed V segments, including chromosome 9 orphons, were left out of the earlier analysis of some 640 of the donors. In a later analysis, TCR association rates were found to vary across HLA loci, with the most associated TCRs seen for DRB1 alleles and the fewest for HLA-C alleles. In a later genetic analysis, fewer N-insertions in productive TCRs were reported among donors in an Asian-associated ancestry cluster than the roughly 700-donor mean. In a later genetic analysis, a missense DCLRE1C variant was associated with V-gene and J-gene trimming of TCR beta chains, and the association was replicated in an independent cohort. In a later analysis, about 17,000 TCR beta sequences were associated with specific HLA alleles at a false discovery rate of 0.05. Because HLA typing was missing for some donors at each locus, association tests included only the typed subset. Some IMGT-functional V segments, including TRBV6-2 and TRBV6-3, could not be distinguished by the 87-base-pair reads and were therefore excluded. A further reported finding was that TCR beta sequences accurately predicted the HLA-A and HLA-B alleles for most subjects in the first cohort. In an earlier analysis of 500 to 650 of the donors, most TCR beta V segments appeared in productive rearrangements about 90% or about 30% of the time, broadly matching IMGT annotations. Presence/absence analyses assumed roughly uniform sequencing depth across donors, an assumption that may not hold. Most TCR sequences were observed very rarely across donors, whereas some public TCRs were present in many individuals. A total of 150 to 200 TCR beta chains were listed by the study as associated with cytomegalovirus. A later analysis found that HLA-associated TCR beta chains were more clonally expanded and had lower generation probabilities than equally common non-associated chains. In vitro tests confirmed that three of the cytomegalovirus-associated TCR beta chains recognize cytomegalovirus antigens. Several of the top co-occurrence clusters appeared to be linked to parvovirus B19, influenza, CMV and Epstein-Barr virus, according to a later analysis. Linkage disequilibrium might explain the correlated functional status among segregating V segments, but an unknown experimental factor could not be excluded. CMV serostatus was the only immune exposure information available for the cohort. It was suggested by the authors that the approach could potentially be generalized to other disease states and immunological phenotypes. Cytomegalovirus status was reported to be diagnosed by the classifier with high specificity and sensitivity in both the original and validation cohorts. This cohort had only TCR beta chains sequenced, and the lack of alpha or paired-chain data limited which features could be detected. Assigning TCR associations to individual alleles was difficult when HLA alleles, especially DR and DQ, strongly co-occurred.

In total, 500 to 700 healthy bone marrow donors made up the cohort. Cohort members were all nominally healthy when sampled, although unrecorded immune exposures were likely present. The donor was CMV seronegative and was included in the group of approximately 350 seronegative cohort members. Every donor gave a peripheral blood sample, and the peripheral blood mononuclear cells from that sample were used for TCR beta sequencing. The Qiagen DNeasy Blood Extraction Kit was used to extract genomic DNA from the blood cell samples. Details on this clone: What this receptor recognizes is not known. Nothing much larger sits one base from this clone, and base qualities are not available.

Library preparation employed the immunoSEQ multiplex PCR assay. For the multiplex PCR, a mixture combining 60 forward primers for TCR Vbeta segments and 13 reverse primers for TCR Jbeta segments was used. The CDR3 region of rearranged TCR beta genes was amplified from genomic DNA by a multiplex PCR assay. The amplified TCR beta libraries were sequenced on the Illumina HiSeq System as 87-base-pair reads. Per the source publication's procedure: A later analysis tallied around 80 million unique TCR beta chains across the 666 repertoires, and about 12 million of those chains were shared by two or more donors. Raw reads were error-corrected and collapsed into unique sequences with a nearest-neighbor algorithm that merged closely related sequences to remove PCR and sequencing errors. To assign V, D and J gene segments, CDR3 sequences were aligned to IMGT reference sequences. For a sequence to be retained, a match of at least six nucleotides was required to both a V gene segment and a J gene segment. Rearrangements were called productive when the CDR3 lacked stop codons and stayed in frame with V and J; all others were non-productive. CDR3 was defined according to IMGT convention as the region running from the second conserved V-encoded cysteine to the conserved J-encoded phenylalanine. In an earlier analysis of approximately 500 of the donors, sequences lacking an unambiguous match to a single V gene segment were excluded. An earlier analysis of 587 of the donors classified V segments as functional when productive rearrangements were above 56.7% and as segregating when the standard deviation between donors was above 5%. To diagnose cytomegalovirus status from the catalog of TCR beta chain sequences, a statistical classification framework was built. In a later analysis, TCR nucleotide sequences were compared against IMGT/GENE-DB human TR gene sequences so that V and J genes could be assigned. A later analysis assigned CDR3 sequences and most-parsimonious VDJ recombination scenarios with the TCRdist pipeline. In a later analysis, each TCR beta chain was defined by its CDR3 amino acid sequence together with its V-gene family, and reads lacking a unique V-gene family were excluded. As a way to deal with suspected cross-contamination and a sequencing artifact, a later analysis dropped 450 to 600 nucleotide sequences that were highly shared and had low generation probability. For each public chain, a later analysis derived a clonal expansion index from normalized ranks of inferred template counts within each repertoire. Generation probabilities in a later analysis came from a VDJ recombination model fitted to out-of-frame rearrangements, and those results were checked against IGoR. In a later analysis, TCR-TCR, TCR-HLA and TCR-CMV co-occurrence was scored with hypergeometric tests, and a repertoire-size bias correction was applied to TCR pairs. A later analysis estimated false discovery rates by permuting HLA or CMV assignments 20 times. In a later analysis, co-occurring TCRs were grouped with DBSCAN, and TCRdist sequence similarity was added when clustering was performed within HLA-allele-positive subsets. Repertoires with fewer than 30,000 or more than 120,000 public chains were left out of co-occurrence clustering, as were a few repertoires with anomalous nucleotide sharing. This immuneACCESS table, as held by TCRdb, lists in-frame sequences with V and J called but not all clones. Of the missing ones, under half trace to an unresolved V gene in checked studies; the others have no known cause. The D gene and trimming were derived from the DNA, and the V and J assignments and clone size from that table. Counted in this sample were 100,000 to 150,000 clones; around three quarters of them appeared once. Approximately 1.7% of the sample is held by the ten biggest clonotypes.

Sequences SGHDT (CDR1) and YYEEEE (CDR2) are obtained from the germline V gene. Its CDR3 holds 16 amino acids, cysteine through phenylalanine. Only the CDR3 part of the read is kept: 48 bases, read in frame from the first base. The junction carries 19 bases between V and J, which are trimmed by 6 bases and 0 bases respectively. The TCR sequence derives from a woman between 45 and 65 years old in good health and CMV-seronegative. The chain was built from TRBV5-6 and TRBJ2-7, and the D gene may be TRBD1, 6 bases matching. Sequenced input: PBMCs. Read as DNA, the sequence is TGTGCCAGCAAAAACCAGGGGCGCCTGAGCTCCTACGAGCAGTACTTC. Its protein is CASKNQGRLSSYEQYF.